Listed below are T cell receptor beta chains from one sample, sequenced in a study of Graves' ophthalmopathy and Graves' hyperthyroidism. Using its own MiXCR run on the multiplex PCR reads, TCRdb lists one record per CDR3 protein. The sample lists roughly 300,000 distinct CDR3 sequences, 17% occurring once. Specimen: peripheral blood. The receptors were gathered from an adult man with Graves' ophthalmopathy. Each CDR3 is given without its conserved first and last residue.

cdr3_length: 13; v_call: TRBV29-1; cdr3_aa: SVHIPDSPMGTQY
cdr3_length: 12; v_call: TRBV11-2; cdr3_aa: ASSLWDPSGGYT
cdr3_length: 12; v_call: TRBV5-6; cdr3_aa: ASSLGTGTQPQH
cdr3_length: 13; v_call: TRBV11-2; cdr3_aa: ASSRRGVEEETQY
cdr3_length: 14; v_call: TRBV28; cdr3_aa: ASSLPGTGGGVETF
cdr3_length: 14; v_call: TRBV6-5; cdr3_aa: ASTYLGQGLRETQY
cdr3_length: 13; v_call: TRBV5-1; cdr3_aa: ASSLGRAEAGELF
cdr3_length: 13; v_call: TRBV7-3; cdr3_aa: ASSLSGGSGNTIY
cdr3_length: 13; v_call: TRBV11-2; cdr3_aa: ASSLARGFGNIQY
cdr3_length: 11; v_call: TRBV12-3/TRBV12-4; cdr3_aa: ASRPGQGRRYT
cdr3_length: 14; v_call: TRBV11-2; cdr3_aa: ASSHGQGSNTGELF
cdr3_length: 14; v_call: TRBV6-9; cdr3_aa: ASSWRAAEDTGELF
cdr3_length: 12; v_call: TRBV7-2; cdr3_aa: ASSLDLSNYGYT